One and the same sample provided the 30 T cell receptor beta chains below, sequenced in a study of blood T cell repertoires in COVID-19. Clones were read by immunoSEQ multiplex PCR, and TCRdb kept only the in-frame ones, dropping some. In the table there are over 200,000 clones, 70% to 90% of which are singletons. Material: peripheral blood. The receptor set was obtained from a woman younger than 35 who had recovered from COVID-19.

The chain is built from TRBV9 and TRBJ2-1; TRBD2 aligns across 9 bases. CDR1 is SGDLS and CDR2 is YYNGEE in the germline V gene. V gave up 1 base and J gave up 1 base; unmatched junction bases: 6. This CDR3 is 17 amino acids long. CDR3: CASSVTPTSGSYNEQFF. The CDR3 DNA reads TGTGCCAGCAGCGTAACCCCCACTAGCGGGTCCTACAATGAGCAGTTCTTC.

The chain joins TRBV5-4 to TRBJ2-1; 9 positions agree with TRBD2. Germline values: CDR1 SGHNT, CDR2 YYREEE (reference sequence). V lost 4 bases, J lost 5 bases, and 10 bases stayed unmatched. This CDR3 region has 16 residues. Here the CDR3 reads CASSIQRLAGNNEQFF. In DNA form, the CDR3 reads TGTGCCAGCAGCATCCAGAGGCTAGCGGGAAACAATGAGCAGTTCTTC. Variable domain in full (rest from reference TRBV5-4 and TRBJ2-1): ETGVTQSPTHLIKTRGQQVTLRCSSQSGHNTVSWYQQALGQGPQFIFQYYREEENGRGNFPPRFSGLQFPNYSSELNVNALELDDSALYLCASSIQRLAGNNEQFFGPGTRLTVL.

This chain links TRBV7-2 with TRBJ1-5; weak D call: TRBD1 (6 bases). Germline values: CDR1 SGHTA, CDR2 FQGNSA. The CDR3 has 15 residues. Trimming removed 7 bases at V and 1 base at J, with 14 bases between. The CDR3 DNA is TGTGCCAGCACCCCCTCAGGGGTGAGCAATCAGCCCCAGCATTTT. Residues: CASTPSGVSNQPQHF.

The rearrangement links TRBV27 to TRBJ2-3; possibly TRBD2 for D (7 bases). The CDR3 runs to 14 residues. Per the germline V gene, CDR1 is MNHEY and CDR2 is SMNVEV (reference sequence). Trimming took off 7 bases at V and 6 bases at J, with 17 bases between the two ends. CDR3 nucleotides: TGTGCCAGCACCTCCGTGGGGGGGGCGGATACGCAGTATTTT. This sequence encodes CASTSVGGADTQYF.

CDR3 sequence: CADRSRRGSRMRETQYF. The CDR3 DNA reads TGCGCCGATAGATCCCGCCGCGGGTCCCGGATGAGGGAGACCCAGTACTTC. The J gene is TRBJ2-5, the V gene TRBV5-1; maybe TRBD2 (5 bases). This CDR3 contains 17 residues. Trimming pared 10 bases from V and 5 bases from J, leaving 30 bases between. Germline CDR1 SGHRS, CDR2 YFSETQ.

The chain carries TRBV5-4 and TRBJ1-6; D is ambiguous. CDR1 and CDR2 (germline): SGHNT, YYREEE (reference sequence). V gave up 0 bases and J gave up 0 bases, with 7 bases separating them. The CDR3 is 16 residues long. CDR3: CASSLVGRSYNSPLHF. CDR3 coding DNA: TGTGCCAGCAGCTTGGTTGGCCGCTCCTATAATTCACCCCTCCACTTT.

There are a few counts of this clone. The rearrangement joins TRBV4-2 to TRBJ2-7; D may be TRBD2 (5 bases). V was shortened by 2 bases and J by 1 base, with 18 bases between the two germline ends. Germline lookup yields CDR1 LGHNA and CDR2 YNFKEQ. This CDR3 is 17 amino acids long. The CDR3, as DNA: TGTGCCAGCAGCCAACCATTCCCGGGAAGTGGATCCTACGAGCAGTACTTC. It specifies CASSQPFPGSGSYEQYF.

The chain couples TRBV7-9 to TRBJ2-5, with 8 nucleotides matching TRBD2. V shed 3 bases and J 6 bases; nucleotides not matched to a gene: 15. There are 17 residues in the CDR3. The germline CDR1 and CDR2 sequences are SEHNR and FQNEAQ (reference sequence). The CDR3 protein is CASSFGGLAGLIKTQYF. The CDR3 nucleotides are TGTGCCAGCAGCTTCGGCGGGCTAGCGGGTCTCATTAAGACCCAGTACTTC.

This chain links TRBV9 with TRBJ2-7; 9 nucleotides match TRBD1. CDR1 and CDR2 (germline): SGDLS, YYNGEE. V lost 4 bases to trimming and J lost 7 bases; unmatched junction nucleotides: 9. The CDR3 contains 14 residues. The CDR3 coding sequence is TGTGCCAGCAGCCCACGGGACAGGGCCGGGGAGCAGTACTTC. Translating it yields CASSPRDRAGEQYF.

The chain combines TRBV23-1 with TRBJ2-1; D remains ambiguous. TRBV23-1 is flagged as an ORF with uncertain function. This CDR3 has 16 residues. The V and J ends lost 1 base and 0 bases respectively, with 10 bases between them. The CDR3 here is CASSQYGSGSYNEQFF. The CDR3 DNA is TGCGCCAGCAGTCAATATGGGTCGGGCTCCTACAATGAGCAGTTCTTC.

V gene TRBV19 combines with J gene TRBJ2-1; 7 bases match TRBD2. Unmatched junction bases numbered 7, after V lost 6 bases and J lost 5 bases. The CDR3 extends over 14 amino acids. The germline V gene encodes CDR1 LNHDA and CDR2 SQIVND (reference sequence). For the CDR3, the DNA is TGTGCCAGTAGGACGGGACTACGGGACAATGAGCAGTTCTTC. It translates to CASRTGLRDNEQFF.

The gene calls are TRBV7-3 and TRBJ1-2; TRBD1 matches at 7 bases. Germline lookup yields CDR1 SGHTA and CDR2 FQGTGA. This CDR3 comprises 14 residues. J was trimmed by 6 bases and V by 4 bases; bases with no gene match: 8. The CDR3 nucleotides are TGTGCCAGCAGCTCTCGACAGGGTATAGATGGCTACACCTTC. Encoded protein: CASSSRQGIDGYTF.

The chain links TRBV9 to TRBJ2-1, with TRBD2 matching 11 bases. The germline gives CDR1 SGDLS, CDR2 YYNGEE. This CDR3 is 16 amino acids long. The V gene end was trimmed by 2 bases and the J gene end by 5 bases; junction bases not matched to a gene: 6. The CDR3 spells CASSVLAGGTDNEQFF. CDR3 bases: TGTGCCAGCAGCGTCTTAGCGGGAGGGACGGACAATGAGCAGTTCTTC.

The chain joins TRBV24-1 to TRBJ1-6; 8 nucleotides align to TRBD1. Germline values: CDR1 KGHDR, CDR2 SFDVKD. The CDR3 is made up of 17 amino acids. V was clipped by 6 bases and J by 7 bases; unmatched bases: 13. CDR3 nucleotide sequence: TGTGCCACCAGTCCCGACGCTCAGGGGGCGCGGAATTCACCCCTCCACTTT. It translates to CATSPDAQGARNSPLHF.

The V and J genes are TRBV6-2 or TRBV6-3 and TRBJ2-3, with 8 bases aligning to TRBD2. The V and J ends lost 5 bases and 4 bases, in that order; junction bases with no gene match: 5. The CDR3 extends over 14 amino acids. CDR1 MNHEY and CDR2 SVGEGT come from the germline V gene. In DNA, the CDR3 is TGTGCCAGCAGTGGTACTAGCGGTCCAGATACGCAGTATTTT. Amino acid sequence: CASSGTSGPDTQYF.

This sequence joins TRBV5-1 and TRBJ1-4; TRBD1 matches 7 bases. The CDR3 contains 16 residues. Trimming cost V 3 bases and J 0 bases; bases outside gene matches: 5. Germline CDR1 reads SGHRS; CDR2 reads YFSETQ. The DNA of the CDR3 is TGCGCCAGCAGCTGGGACAGCCAACCAACTAATGAAAAACTGTTTTTT. Translating gives CASSWDSQPTNEKLFF.

J is TRBJ2-7 and V is TRBV19; 7 bases line up with TRBD1. Trimming took 6 bases from V and 5 from J; bases not matched to a gene: 10. The CDR3 is 14 amino acids. CDR1 is LNHDA, CDR2 SQIVND, per germline (reference sequence). CDR3 amino acids: CASSSGGTLNEQYF. CDR3 in DNA: TGTGCCAGTAGCTCAGGGGGAACTTTGAACGAGCAGTACTTC.

The chain uses TRBV18 and TRBJ2-7; no reliable D call. V shed 4 bases and J shed 7 bases, with 14 bases lying between them. Germline loops: CDR1 KGHSH, CDR2 LQKENI. The CDR3 totals 13 residues. CDR3 sequence: CASSLGQRREQYF. The CDR3 nucleotides read TGTGCCAGCTCACTGGGCCAACGCCGGGAGCAGTACTTC.

The chain combines TRBV6-5 with TRBJ1-1; D gene unclear. Germline values: CDR1 MNHEY, CDR2 SVGAGI. V was shortened by 2 bases and J by 0 bases, with 10 bases between the two germline ends. The CDR3 sequence is 15 residues long. The CDR3 reads CASSYGGGMNTEAFF. In nucleotides, the CDR3 is TGTGCCAGCAGTTACGGTGGAGGAATGAACACTGAAGCTTTCTTT.

This clone was recorded once. The rearrangement joins TRBV6-2 or TRBV6-3 to TRBJ2-3; D gene uncertain. Trimming left V 4 bases short and J 4 bases short, with 9 bases between. The CDR3 contains 13 residues. From germline, CDR1 is MNHEY and CDR2 SVGEGT. As DNA, the CDR3 is TGTGCCAGCAGTTCGAACTACGCAGATACGCAGTATTTT. Protein product: CASSSNYADTQYF.

The genes are TRBV6-4 and TRBJ1-6; 9 nucleotides agree with TRBD1. The CDR3 loop spans 13 amino acids. The germline V gene has CDR1 MRHNA and CDR2 SNTAGT. J lost 8 bases, V lost 6 bases, and 2 bases had no gene match. The DNA for the CDR3 is TGTGCCAGCAGCCGGACAGGGGATTCACCCCTCCACTTT. Protein sequence: CASSRTGDSPLHF.

The rearrangement links TRBV27 to TRBJ2-5; D might be TRBD1 (6 bases). Trimming removed 7 bases from V and 4 bases from J, with 13 bases in between. This CDR3 comprises 13 residues. In germline, CDR1 is MNHEY, CDR2 SMNVEV (reference sequence). DNA of the CDR3: TGTGCCAGCACCTACGGCAGGGGAGAGACCCAGTACTTC. Its translation: CASTYGRGETQYF.

The table lists this clone with a few counts. The V call is TRBV7-3, the J call TRBJ1-1, with D possibly being TRBD1 (5 bases). V was cut by 3 bases and J by 4 bases, with 9 bases left in between. Germline loops: CDR1 SGHTA, CDR2 FQGTGA. This CDR3 contains 13 residues. In DNA form, the CDR3 reads TGTGCCAGCAGCTTTCAGCAGGGCACTGAAGCTTTCTTT. It specifies CASSFQQGTEAFF.

CDR3 residues: CASSLESTGRQFF. The CDR3 region has the DNA TGTGCCAGCAGCTTAGAGAGTACAGGGAGGCAGTTCTTC. This chain connects TRBV11-2 to TRBJ2-1, with TRBD1 as a possible D gene (6 bases). V lost 0 bases and J 12 bases, leaving 12 bases between the germline ends. Germline loops: CDR1 SGHAT, CDR2 FQNNGV. The CDR3 contains 13 residues.

CDR3 protein: CASSSRDRANYGYTF. DNA for the CDR3: TGTGCCAGCAGCTCCCGGGACAGAGCTAACTATGGCTACACCTTC. V is TRBV5-4 and J is TRBJ1-2, with TRBD1 matching over 7 bases. This CDR3 spans 15 amino acids. Trimming took 3 bases from V and 0 from J; bases not matched to a gene: 5. The germline gives CDR1 SGHNT, CDR2 YYREEE (reference sequence).

This CDR3 is CASEYRWGGTEAFF. In nucleotides, the CDR3 is TGTGCCAGCGAATATAGGTGGGGGGGCACTGAAGCTTTCTTT. This sequence joins TRBV2 and TRBJ1-1; maybe TRBD1 (5 bases). This CDR3 is 14 amino acids long. Germline CDR1 is SNHLY and CDR2 is FYNNEI. V lost 8 bases and J lost 4, with 17 bases in between.

The chain links TRBV15 to TRBJ1-5; D might be TRBD1 (6 bases). CDR1 is LNHNV and CDR2 is YYDKDF in the germline V gene (reference sequence). CDR3 length: 15 amino acids. The V and J ends lost 7 bases and 1 base respectively, with 14 bases between them. CDR3 sequence: CATTDRLDSNQPQHF. DNA for the CDR3: TGTGCCACCACCGACAGGTTGGACAGCAATCAGCCCCAGCATTTT.

This chain joins TRBV7-2 and TRBJ2-7; no firm D call. Deletions cut 4 bases from V and 3 bases from J, with 7 bases between. In germline, CDR1 is SGHTA, CDR2 FQGNSA. This CDR3 region has 12 residues. This chain's CDR3 is CASSSPLYEQYF. For the CDR3, the DNA is TGTGCCAGCAGCTCCCCTCTCTACGAGCAGTACTTC.

The chain uses TRBV28 and TRBJ1-2; a weak D match, TRBD1 (6 bases). Germline assignment: CDR1 MDHEN and CDR2 SYDVKM. Between the trimmed V and J ends, which lost 6 bases and 4 bases, there was a span of 15 bases. The CDR3 is made up of 14 amino acids. CDR3 coding DNA: TGTGCCAGCAGGTTTACAGGGTCCGGCTATGGCTACACCTTC. The encoded protein is CASRFTGSGYGYTF.

The V gene is TRBV4-2, the J gene TRBJ1-2; possibly TRBD1 for D (6 bases). The CDR3 sequence is 14 residues long. Per the germline V gene, CDR1 is LGHNA and CDR2 is YNFKEQ. With 3 bases removed from V and 8 bases from J, the gap between germline ends came to 16 bases. This CDR3 is CASSQTGDIRGYTF. For the CDR3, the DNA is TGTGCCAGCAGCCAGACCGGGGACATCCGCGGCTACACCTTC.